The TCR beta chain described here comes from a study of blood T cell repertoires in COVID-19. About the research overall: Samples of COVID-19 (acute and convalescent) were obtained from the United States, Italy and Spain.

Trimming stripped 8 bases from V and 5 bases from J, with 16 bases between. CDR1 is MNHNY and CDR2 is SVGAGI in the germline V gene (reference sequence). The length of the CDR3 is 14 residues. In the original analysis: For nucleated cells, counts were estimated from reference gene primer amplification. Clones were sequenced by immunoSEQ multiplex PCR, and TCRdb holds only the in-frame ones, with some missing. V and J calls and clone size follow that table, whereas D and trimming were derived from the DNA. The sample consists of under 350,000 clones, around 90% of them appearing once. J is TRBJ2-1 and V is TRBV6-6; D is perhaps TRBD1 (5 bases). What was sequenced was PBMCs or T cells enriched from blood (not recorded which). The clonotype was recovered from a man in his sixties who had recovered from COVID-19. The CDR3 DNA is TGTGCCAGCGTAGCAAGGGGCGATCACAATGAGCAGTTCTTC. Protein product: CASVARGDHNEQFF.